This entry describes one T cell receptor (beta chain). Assay used: immunoSEQ multiplex PCR; TCRdb lists only in-frame clones, some missing. This sample yields about 36,000 clones, of which around 84% are seen a single time; about 10% belongs to the top ten. These data come from a study of PD-L1 blockade in urothelial cancer. Time point noted: peripheral blood 6 weeks after treatment start. The CDR3 covers 17 residues. V dropped 5 bases and J dropped 2 bases, with 16 bases sitting between them. Germline V gives CDR1 LNHDA, CDR2 SQIVND (reference sequence). Sequencing used PBMCs, obtained around atezolizumab (anti-PD-L1) treatment. This chain connects TRBV19 to TRBJ2-6, with D tentatively TRBD1 (5 bases). The sequence was collected from a man aged 35-49 years with urothelial cancer. In DNA, the CDR3 is TGTGCCAGTAGTTCGGGCCGTGCAGGGACTGGGGCCAACGTCCTGACTTTC. It is translated as CASSSGRAGTGANVLTF.